A selection of T cell receptor beta chains follows, all from one sample in a study of shared clonotypes between healthy human individuals. This table comes from immunoSEQ multiplex PCR, and its TCRdb copy is limited to in-frame clones, with some not included. Altogether some 1.5 million clones are present, around 98% being singletons, with the ten largest covering roughly 0.42%. Sequenced sample: naive CD4+ T cells sorted from blood. These receptors were collected from a man aged 25 to 45 in good health. The CDR3 runs from the conserved cysteine through the conserved F or W. The D gene is left open where the match is weak. Only part of the rows carry a size: once, few, many, or a class if the clone is expanded.

>TRBJ2-5|TRBV20-1|-|-
CSASILETQYF
TGCAGTGCTAGTATTTTGGAGACCCAGTACTTC
>TRBJ1-2|TRBV5-1|-|-
CASSLARGAHYGYTF
TGCGCCAGCAGCTTGGCTAGGGGGGCGCACTATGGCTACACCTTC
>TRBJ2-7|TRBV18|-|-
CASSPGRAYEQYF
TGTGCCAGCTCACCTGGCAGAGCCTACGAGCAGTACTTC
>TRBJ2-5|TRBV7-9|-|-
CASSRSGLYVSHYF
TGTGCCAGCAGCCGAAGCGGGCTTTATGTGTCCCATTACTTC
>TRBJ1-4|TRBV19|TRBD1|-
CATGTDHEKLFF
TGTGCCACCGGGACAGACCATGAAAAACTGTTTTTT
>TRBJ2-2|TRBV5-1|TRBD1|-
CASSLDRATGELFF
TGCGCCAGCAGCCTGGACAGGGCCACCGGGGAGCTGTTTTTT
>TRBJ2-5|TRBV7-8|TRBD2|-
CASSSISGNRETQYF
TGTGCCAGCAGCTCCATTAGCGGGAATCGAGAGACCCAGTACTTC
>TRBJ1-1|TRBV6-1|-|-
CASSSTVTMNTEAFF
TGTGCCAGCAGTTCAACAGTTACAATGAACACTGAAGCTTTCTTT
>TRBJ1-3|TRBV12-5|TRBD1|-
CASGPGGSGNTIYF
TGTGCTAGTGGTCCAGGGGGCTCTGGAAACACCATATATTTT
>TRBJ1-3|TRBV5-1|-|-
CASGGGSGNTIYF
TGCGCCAGCGGCGGGGGATCTGGAAACACCATATATTTT
>TRBJ1-1|TRBV18|-|-
CASSPPGLNFEAFF
TGTGCCAGCTCACCACCGGGGCTCAACTTTGAAGCTTTCTTT
>TRBJ2-7|TRBV5-1|-|-
CASSLGGGTQFYEQYF
TGCGCCAGCAGCTTGGGGGGCGGGACACAATTTTACGAGCAGTACTTC
>TRBJ2-1|TRBV11-3|TRBD2|-
CASSLVLAGDYNEQFF
TGTGCCAGCAGCTTAGTGCTAGCGGGAGACTACAATGAGCAGTTCTTC
>TRBJ1-3|TRBV2|TRBD1|-
CASSPTGGAGNTIYF
TGTGCCAGCAGCCCGACAGGGGGCGCCGGAAACACCATATATTTT
>TRBJ1-4|TRBV4-3|TRBD1|-
CASRLAGTDNEKLFF
TGCGCCAGCAGACTTGCCGGGACAGATAATGAAAAACTGTTTTTT
>TRBJ2-1|TRBV4-2|-|-
CASSQVSNEQFF
TGTGCCAGCAGCCAAGTCAGCAATGAGCAGTTCTTC
>TRBJ1-4|TRBV18|TRBD1|-
CASSPAGQRSEKLFF
TGTGCCAGCTCGCCTGCGGGACAGCGATCCGAAAAACTGTTTTTT
>TRBJ2-1|TRBV28|-|-
CASSPPPGHPYNEQFF
TGTGCCAGCAGTCCTCCTCCGGGACACCCCTACAATGAGCAGTTCTTC
>TRBJ2-7|TRBV19|TRBD1|-
CASSVEGASEQYF
TGTGCCAGCTCGGTCGAGGGGGCGAGTGAGCAGTACTTC
>TRBJ2-6|TRBV5-1|TRBD1|once
CASLGTGGALGANVLTF
TGCGCCAGCCTGGGGACAGGGGGCGCGTTAGGGGCCAACGTCCTGACTTTC
>TRBJ2-6|TRBV5-6|-|-
CASSGRVSGANVLTF
TGTGCCAGCAGCGGCAGGGTTTCTGGGGCCAACGTCCTGACTTTC
>TRBJ2-4|TRBV5-4|-|once
CASSLGRGGGNIQYF
TGTGCCAGCAGCTTGGGACGCGGGGGCGGAAACATTCAGTACTTC
>TRBJ2-5|TRBV25-1|-|-
CASTPRDPTETQYF
TGTGCCAGCACTCCGAGGGACCCAACGGAGACCCAGTACTTC
>TRBJ2-2|TRBV14|-|-
CASSQARPTAGELFF
TGTGCCAGCAGCCAAGCAAGGCCCACCGCCGGGGAGCTGTTTTTT
>TRBJ2-5|TRBV18|-|-
CASSPPSGTKETQYF
TGTGCCAGCTCACCACCCTCCGGGACAAAGGAGACCCAGTACTTC
>TRBJ2-7|TRBV5-4|-|-
CASSLDQGIYEQYF
TGTGCCAGCAGCTTGGACCAGGGGATCTACGAGCAGTACTTC
>TRBJ2-2|TRBV7-9|-|-
CASSPQGPYGELFF
TGTGCCAGCAGCCCTCAGGGTCCGTACGGGGAGCTGTTTTTT
>TRBJ1-1|TRBV20-1|-|-
CSAKITVEAFF
TGCAGTGCTAAGATAACCGTTGAAGCTTTCTTT
>TRBJ2-5|TRBV4-3|-|-
CASSQTNEGTTQYF
TGCGCCAGCAGCCAAACTAACGAGGGCACTACCCAGTACTTC
>TRBJ2-1|TRBV5-1|TRBD1|-
CASSSDWTGGQFF
TGCGCCAGCAGCTCAGACTGGACAGGTGGGCAGTTCTTC
>TRBJ1-1|TRBV6-4|-|-
CASSEDDRRFFNTEAFF
TGTGCCAGCAGTGAGGACGACAGGCGTTTCTTTAACACTGAAGCTTTCTTT
>TRBJ2-2|TRBV9|-|-
CASRGTSGSTVAGELFF
TGTGCCAGCAGGGGGACAAGCGGGTCGACGGTAGCCGGGGAGCTGTTTTTT
>TRBJ2-5|TRBV28|TRBD2|-
CASSSGDGETQYF
TGTGCCAGCAGTAGCGGGGACGGGGAGACCCAGTACTTC